This TCR beta chain was captured in a study of T cell changes during pregnancy in multiple sclerosis. Deletions cut 2 bases from V and 5 bases from J, with 16 bases between. Germline V gives CDR1 SGHDT, CDR2 YYEEEE. CDR3 length: 16 amino acids. Here immunoSEQ multiplex PCR was the method, and the copy in TCRdb shows in-frame clones only, minus some. The table records approximately 70,000 clones, around 90% of them present only once. The origin of this receptor is a female donor with multiple sclerosis, enrolled in a pregnancy study. The chain carries TRBV5-6 and TRBJ2-2, with D possibly matching TRBD1 (6 bases). The sequenced sample was peripheral blood, obtained in the first trimester of pregnancy. The chain's CDR3 is CASSLNPGARTGELFF. The CDR3 DNA follows: TGTGCCAGCAGCTTAAACCCAGGGGCGCGGACCGGGGAGCTGTTTTTT.